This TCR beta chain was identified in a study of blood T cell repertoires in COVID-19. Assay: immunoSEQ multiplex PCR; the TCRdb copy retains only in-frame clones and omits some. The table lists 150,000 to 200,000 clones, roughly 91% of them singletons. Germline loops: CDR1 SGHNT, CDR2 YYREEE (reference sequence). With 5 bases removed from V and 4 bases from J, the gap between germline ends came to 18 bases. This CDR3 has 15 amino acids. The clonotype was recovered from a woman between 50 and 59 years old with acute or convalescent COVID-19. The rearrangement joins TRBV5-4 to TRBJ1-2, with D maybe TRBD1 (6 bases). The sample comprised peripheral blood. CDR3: CASSLGGGESYGYTF. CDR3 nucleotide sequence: TGTGCCAGCAGTCTTGGAGGGGGGGAATCCTATGGCTACACCTTC. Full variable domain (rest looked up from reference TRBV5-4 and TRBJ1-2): ETGVTQSPTHLIKTRGQQVTLRCSSQSGHNTVSWYQQALGQGPQFIFQYYREEENGRGNFPPRFSGLQFPNYSSELNVNALELDDSALYLCASSLGGGESYGYTFGSGTRLTVV.